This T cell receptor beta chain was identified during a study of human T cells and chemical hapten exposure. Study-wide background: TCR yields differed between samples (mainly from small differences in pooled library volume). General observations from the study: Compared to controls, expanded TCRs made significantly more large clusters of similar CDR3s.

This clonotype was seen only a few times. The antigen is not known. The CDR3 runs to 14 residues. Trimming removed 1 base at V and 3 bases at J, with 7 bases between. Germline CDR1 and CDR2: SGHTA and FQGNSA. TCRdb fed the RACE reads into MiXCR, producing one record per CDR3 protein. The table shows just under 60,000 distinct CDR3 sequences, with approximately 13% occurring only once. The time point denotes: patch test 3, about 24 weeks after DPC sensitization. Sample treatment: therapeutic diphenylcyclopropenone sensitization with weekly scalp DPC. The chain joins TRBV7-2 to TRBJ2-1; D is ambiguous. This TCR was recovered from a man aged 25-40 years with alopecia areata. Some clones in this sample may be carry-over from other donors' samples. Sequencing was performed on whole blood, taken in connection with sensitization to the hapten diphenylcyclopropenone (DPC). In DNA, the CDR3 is TGTGCCAGCAGCTTAGGGCCGAACTACAATGAGCAGTTCTTC. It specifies CASSLGPNYNEQFF. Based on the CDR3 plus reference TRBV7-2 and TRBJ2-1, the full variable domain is GAGVSQSPSNKVTEKGKDVELRCDPISGHTALYWYRQSLGQGLEFLIYFQGNSAPDKSGLPSDRFSAERTGGSVSTLTIQRTQQEDSAVYLCASSLGPNYNEQFFGPGTRLTVL.